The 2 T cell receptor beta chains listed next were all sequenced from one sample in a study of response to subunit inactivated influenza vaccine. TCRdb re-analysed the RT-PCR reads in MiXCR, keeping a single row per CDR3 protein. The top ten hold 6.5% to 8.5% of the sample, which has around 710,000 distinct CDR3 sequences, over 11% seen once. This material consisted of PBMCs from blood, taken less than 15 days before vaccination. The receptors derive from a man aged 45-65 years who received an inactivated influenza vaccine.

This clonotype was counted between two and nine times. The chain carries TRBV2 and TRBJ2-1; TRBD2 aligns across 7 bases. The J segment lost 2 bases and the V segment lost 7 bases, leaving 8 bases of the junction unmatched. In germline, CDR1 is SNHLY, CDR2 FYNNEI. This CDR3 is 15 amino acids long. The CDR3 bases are TGTGCCAGCAAAGGTAGAGCGGGGACCTACAATGAGCAGTTCTTC. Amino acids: CASKGRAGTYNEQFF.

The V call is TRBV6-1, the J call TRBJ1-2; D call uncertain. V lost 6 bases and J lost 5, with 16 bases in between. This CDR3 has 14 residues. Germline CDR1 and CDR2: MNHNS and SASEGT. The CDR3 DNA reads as TGTGCCAGCAGCCCGACCGCCCGGTTGTATGGCTACACCTTC. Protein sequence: CASSPTARLYGYTF.